A single sample is the source of the 18 T cell receptor beta chains below, sequenced in a study of T cells in Graves' hyperthyroidism and ophthalmopathy. RNA transcripts yielded amplified TCR beta CDR3 regions. During a first-round RT-PCR of the TCR CDR3, the HTBI primer set was used. TCRdb recomputed calls from the multiplex PCR reads with MiXCR, one row per CDR3 protein. The sample yields about 380,000 distinct CDR3 sequences, approximately 12% seen once. Sequenced sample: blood. The receptors originated from a man aged 25 to 40 with Graves' hyperthyroidism that later progressed to Graves' ophthalmopathy.

The rearrangement uses TRBV27 and TRBJ1-2, with D unresolved. Deletions cut 0 bases from V and 4 bases from J, with 12 bases between. This CDR3 comprises 15 residues. CDR1 and CDR2 from the germline V gene are MNHEY and SMNVEV (reference sequence). The CDR3 DNA is TGTGCCAGCAGTTTATCGAACACGCACCCCTATGGCTACACCTTC. Translating gives CASSLSNTHPYGYTF.

The gene calls are TRBV3-1 and TRBJ2-2; D is undetermined. Trimming cost V 8 bases and J 1 base, with 8 bases left between them. Germline V gene data show CDR1 as LGHDT and CDR2 as YNNKEL (reference sequence). This CDR3 contains 13 residues. CDR3 sequence: CASRPRNTGELFF. The CDR3 bases are TGTGCCAGCCGCCCGCGGAACACCGGGGAGCTGTTTTTT.

The chain recombines TRBV7-9 with TRBJ2-3; 8 bases line up with TRBD2. Looked up from germline, CDR1 is SEHNR and CDR2 is FQNEAQ (reference sequence). Trimming cost V 5 bases and J 1 base; bases outside gene matches: 2. The CDR3 has 14 amino acids. The DNA of the CDR3 is TGTGCCAGCAGCCCGGGACTAGGCACAGATACGCAGTATTTT. Translating it yields CASSPGLGTDTQYF.

This clonotype showed up many times. The CDR3 region is CASSPGRSTTNEKLFF. The CDR3 nucleotides read TGTGCCAGCAGTCCGGGAAGATCAACAACTAATGAAAAACTGTTTTTT. The chain links TRBV2 to TRBJ1-4; no reliable D call. V was shortened by 5 bases and J by 0 bases, with 13 bases between the two germline ends. Germline CDR1 and CDR2: SNHLY and FYNNEI. The CDR3 length is 16 residues.

This clonotype was counted a few times. The rearrangement joins TRBV11-2 to TRBJ2-7; D tentatively fits TRBD1 or TRBD2 (5 bases each). The V end was cut by 1 base, the J end by 2 bases, with 9 bases between. The CDR3 sequence is 14 residues long. Looked up from germline, CDR1 is SGHAT and CDR2 is FQNNGV. As DNA, the CDR3 is TGTGCCAGCAGCTTAGTTTTGGGACCCTACGAGCAGTACTTC. Its translation: CASSLVLGPYEQYF.

This clonotype was recorded at least ten times. The DNA for the CDR3 is TGTGCCAGCATCCCACCCTCGGGGGGTAGCACAGATACGCAGTATTTT. Residues: CASIPPSGGSTDTQYF. The chain links TRBV7-9 to TRBJ2-3, with 7 bases that match TRBD2. CDR3 length: 16 amino acids. The V segment lost 7 bases and the J segment 0 bases; nucleotides outside the gene matches: 10. The V gene's germline CDR1 is SEHNR and CDR2 FQNEAQ (reference sequence).

This clonotype has at least ten counts. The chain joins TRBV7-6 to TRBJ2-7; D unclear. The CDR3 has 14 amino acids. With 1 base removed from V and 4 bases from J, the gap between germline ends came to 11 bases. Germline V gene lookup returns CDR1 SGHVS and CDR2 FNYEAQ. This chain's CDR3 is CASSLGGPRYEQYF. The CDR3 coding sequence is TGTGCCAGCAGCTTAGGCGGTCCTCGGTACGAGCAGTACTTC.

This clonotype was seen ten or more times. The chain's CDR3 is CASSLAGFLSGANVLTF. The CDR3 DNA reads TGTGCCAGCAGCTTGGCAGGATTCCTCTCTGGGGCCAACGTCCTGACTTTC. The chain employs TRBV11-1 and TRBJ2-6; no reliable D call. Looked up from germline, CDR1 is SGHAT and CDR2 is FQDESV (reference sequence). V was cut by 3 bases and J by 0 bases, with 12 bases left in between. The CDR3 has 17 residues.

The chain has TRBV27 and TRBJ2-2; TRBD1 might be the D (6 bases). Trimming removed 5 bases at V and 0 bases at J, with 13 bases between. The CDR3 spans 16 residues. CDR1 is MNHEY, CDR2 SMNVEV, per germline (reference sequence). The CDR3 loop is CASSPPGTTNTGELFF. CDR3 nucleotides: TGTGCCAGCAGTCCCCCCGGGACAACGAACACCGGGGAGCTGTTTTTT.

There are many counts of this clonotype. The chain employs TRBV27 and TRBJ2-1, with unresolved D. The germline gives CDR1 MNHEY, CDR2 SMNVEV (reference sequence). V lost 6 bases, J lost 4 bases, and 19 bases lay in between. There are 16 residues in the CDR3. The CDR3 DNA sequence: TGTGCCAGCAGAGCCACGATGTCAGGAACATACAATGAGCAGTTCTTC. Amino acids: CASRATMSGTYNEQFF.

Many counts were recorded for this clonotype. The chain combines TRBV2 with TRBJ2-5; D may be TRBD1 (6 bases). V dropped 4 bases and J dropped 5 bases, with 11 bases sitting between them. From germline, CDR1 is SNHLY and CDR2 FYNNEI. The CDR3 loop spans 13 amino acids. The CDR3 protein is CASSAGVGETQYF. As DNA, the CDR3 is TGTGCCAGCAGTGCAGGGGTAGGGGAGACCCAGTACTTC.

This clonotype was observed a handful of times. The chain joins TRBV6-1 to TRBJ1-5; no reliable D call. Germline-derived CDR1 and CDR2 are MNHNS and SASEGT. Deletions cut 5 bases from V and 3 bases from J, with 11 bases between. The CDR3 consists of 14 residues. The CDR3 DNA follows: TGTGCCAGCAGTTCGCGGGAATTCAATCAGCCCCAGCATTTT. Amino acid sequence: CASSSREFNQPQHF.

Many counts were recorded for this clonotype. This chain uses TRBV6-8 with TRBJ1-6; 7 bases map to TRBD1. Trimming at V came to 0 bases and at J to 7 bases, leaving 15 bases not matched to a gene. There are 19 residues in the CDR3. Germline CDR1 reads MNHGY; CDR2 reads SAAAGT. CDR3 bases: TGTGCCAGCAGTTACTCGTGGGGACAGCCCACGGGGGTAAATTCACCCCTCCACTTT. As protein: CASSYSWGQPTGVNSPLHF.

The chain links TRBV12-5 to TRBJ1-1, with D tentatively TRBD1 (5 bases). The CDR3 consists of 16 residues. Germline CDR1 is LGHNT and CDR2 is FRNRAP. V was cut by 4 bases and J by 2 bases, with 17 bases left in between. CDR3 nucleotide sequence: TGTGCTAGTGGTTCCCGGGGGGGGTGGCCCAACACTGAAGCTTTCTTT. Amino acids: CASGSRGGWPNTEAFF.

This chain joins TRBV20-1 and TRBJ1-6; 7 bases map to TRBD1. Unmatched junction bases numbered 19, after V lost 4 bases and J lost 10 bases. In germline, CDR1 is DFQATT, CDR2 SNEGSKA (reference sequence). This CDR3 contains 17 residues. CDR3 sequence: CSAKIFVGGQRDSPLHF. The CDR3 nucleotides read TGCAGTGCTAAAATTTTCGTAGGGGGCCAAAGGGACTCACCCCTCCACTTT.

There are many counts of this clonotype. The rearrangement links TRBV12-3 or TRBV12-4 to TRBJ2-5, with D tentatively TRBD1 (5 bases). The CDR3 covers 14 residues. Trimming cost V 2 bases and J 4 bases, with 11 bases left between them. CDR3 nucleotide sequence: TGTGCCAGCAGTTTAAGGCAGGGCGGAGAGACCCAGTACTTC. Amino acids: CASSLRQGGETQYF.

The chain links TRBV5-1 to TRBJ1-3; 10 bases fit TRBD1. Losses at the gene ends were 8 bases for V and 5 bases for J; bases not matched to a gene: 7. This CDR3 has 14 amino acids. Per germline, CDR1 SGHRS and CDR2 YFSETQ. The CDR3 region is CARPKTGGRNTIYF. In nucleotides, the CDR3 is TGCGCCAGGCCCAAGACAGGGGGCAGAAACACCATATATTTT.

This clonotype was picked up a small number of times. V is TRBV6-5 and J is TRBJ1-4; no reliable D call. The CDR3 spans 15 residues. Trimming cost V 2 bases and J 4 bases, with 11 bases left between them. Germline V gene data show CDR1 as MNHEY and CDR2 as SVGAGI. The CDR3 reads CASSYSNMLNEKLFF. CDR3 coding DNA: TGTGCCAGCAGTTACAGCAACATGCTTAATGAAAAACTGTTTTTT.